The 24 T cell receptor beta chains given below trace back to one sample, sequenced in a study of T-cell reconstitution after alpha-beta-depleted transplantation in children. Preparation of the TCRbeta library involved a method that used unique molecular identifiers. From the PCR reads, TCRdb called clonotypes with MiXCR, one entry per CDR3 protein. The sample has about 72,000 distinct CDR3 sequences, about 7% seen once. Material: PBMCs from the stem cell graft donor, obtained from the stem cell graft. The receptors were gathered from a human donor who donated a stem cell graft to a child with acute lymphoblastic leukemia.

The sample holds many counts of this clonotype. J is TRBJ1-1 and V is TRBV6-1; D perhaps matches TRBD1 (5 bases). Germline V gene lookup returns CDR1 MNHNS and CDR2 SASEGT. The CDR3 extends over 14 amino acids. V dropped 3 bases and J dropped 1 base, with 9 bases sitting between them. This CDR3 is CASSEADRNTEAFF. DNA for the CDR3: TGTGCCAGCAGTGAGGCTGACAGGAACACTGAAGCTTTCTTT.

Ten or more counts support this clonotype. The chain has TRBV12-3 or TRBV12-4 and TRBJ2-5, with a possible D match to TRBD1 (5 bases). This CDR3 contains 15 residues. The V end was cut by 7 bases, the J end by 2 bases, with 17 bases between. CDR3 DNA: TGTGCCAGCACCTACTGGGCAGGGCCTCAAGAGACCCAGTACTTC. This codes for CASTYWAGPQETQYF.

This clonotype was counted at least ten times. The chain carries TRBV7-9 and TRBJ2-3; possible D gene TRBD1, 6 bases. Germline V lookup: CDR1 SEHNR, CDR2 FQNEAQ (reference sequence). CDR3 length: 14 residues. V gave up 4 bases and J gave up 2 bases, with 10 bases separating them. CDR3 coding DNA: TGTGCCAGCAGCTCGAGACAGGACACAGATACGCAGTATTTT. This codes for CASSSRQDTDTQYF.

In its sample, this clonotype was seen many times. The chain carries TRBV5-4 and TRBJ2-2; weak D call: TRBD2 (6 bases). The germline V gene has CDR1 SGHNT and CDR2 YYREEE (reference sequence). Trimming stripped 4 bases from V and 2 bases from J, with 12 bases between. This CDR3 region has 15 residues. The CDR3 nucleotides read TGTGCCAGCAGCCGTCTTAGCGGAAACACCGGGGAGCTGTTTTTT. Amino acid sequence: CASSRLSGNTGELFF.

This clonotype was detected a few times. This sequence joins TRBV24-1 and TRBJ1-1; D is unresolved. This CDR3 is 12 amino acids long. The V end was cut by 3 bases, the J end by 11 bases, with 12 bases between. Looked up from germline, CDR1 is KGHDR and CDR2 is SFDVKD. CDR3: CATSDPGSMAFF. DNA of the CDR3: TGTGCCACCAGTGATCCCGGGAGCATGGCTTTCTTT.

This clonotype has a count of ten or more. The CDR3 DNA sequence: TGCAGCGTTGATTGGTGGAACACCGGGGAGCTGTTTTTT. It yields the protein CSVDWWNTGELFF. The chain employs TRBV29-1 and TRBJ2-2; D not certain. Germline V gene data show CDR1 as SQVTM and CDR2 as ANQGSEA. V lost 3 bases and J lost 1, with 6 bases in between. The CDR3 spans 13 residues.

The chain carries TRBV4-2 and TRBJ2-7; the D gene is possibly TRBD2 (5 bases). The V gene's germline CDR1 is LGHNA and CDR2 YNFKEQ. Trimming took off 10 bases at V and 3 bases at J, with 13 bases between the two ends. This CDR3 has 12 residues. CDR3 in DNA: TGTGCCATGAGCCCCGGGGTCTACGAGCAGTACTTC. Residues: CAMSPGVYEQYF.

This clonotype was detected many times. The chain carries TRBV10-3 and TRBJ1-2; D may be TRBD1 (6 bases). V shed 8 bases and J shed 8 bases, with 18 bases lying between them. Germline assignment: CDR1 ENHRY and CDR2 SYGVKD. The CDR3 loop spans 13 amino acids. CDR3 in DNA: TGTGCCATCGCCACGGAGGGGGGACGCGGCTACACCTTC. Amino acid sequence: CAIATEGGRGYTF.

There are many counts of this clonotype. This sequence joins TRBV7-8 and TRBJ2-2; 7 bases line up with TRBD2. The V and J ends lost 0 bases and 5 bases, in that order; junction bases with no gene match: 6. The CDR3 totals 16 residues. The V gene's germline CDR1 is SGHVS and CDR2 FQNEAQ. CDR3 coding DNA: TGTGCCAGCAGCTTAGCGGCGGGAGTACGGACCGGGGAGCTGTTTTTT. Translated: CASSLAAGVRTGELFF.

This clonotype has a handful of counts. V and J are TRBV6-5 and TRBJ2-7, with 11 nucleotides matching TRBD2. Germline V gene data show CDR1 as MNHEY and CDR2 as SVGAGI. V shed 2 bases, J shed 2 bases, and the junction held 5 bases outside the gene matches. This CDR3 has 16 amino acids. The CDR3 sequence: CASSYGVLAGAYEQYF. As DNA, the CDR3 is TGTGCCAGCAGTTACGGCGTACTAGCGGGAGCCTACGAGCAGTACTTC.

This clonotype was picked up many times. V and J are TRBV10-3 and TRBJ1-2, with D unclear. Germline V gene data show CDR1 as ENHRY and CDR2 as SYGVKD. The CDR3 has 14 amino acids. Deletions cut 3 bases from V and 8 bases from J, with 16 bases between. The CDR3 is CAISDGSLVGGYTF. CDR3 nucleotide sequence: TGTGCCATCAGTGACGGCAGCCTGGTCGGGGGCTACACCTTC.

This chain links TRBV10-3 with TRBJ2-1, with a possible D match to TRBD1 (6 bases). This CDR3 contains 12 residues. V was trimmed by 8 bases and J by 8 bases, leaving 13 bases between them. CDR1 ENHRY and CDR2 SYGVKD come from the germline V gene. The CDR3: CAICPTGDEQFF. The CDR3 region has the DNA TGTGCCATCTGCCCGACAGGCGATGAGCAGTTCTTC.

The V call is TRBV20-1, the J call TRBJ2-6; D might be TRBD2 (5 bases). With 3 bases removed from V and 4 bases from J, the gap between germline ends came to 7 bases. The CDR3 is 13 amino acids. Germline V gives CDR1 DFQATT, CDR2 SNEGSKA (reference sequence). CDR3 sequence: CSARPGGANVLTF. Here the CDR3 DNA reads TGCAGTGCTAGGCCGGGGGGGGCCAACGTCCTGACTTTC.

This clonotype came up many times. The chain carries TRBV6-5 and TRBJ2-3; D may match TRBD1 or TRBD2 (5 bases each). CDR1 and CDR2 (germline): MNHEY, SVGAGI. The CDR3 is 13 amino acids. V dropped 8 bases and J dropped 3 bases, with 12 bases sitting between them. In DNA, the CDR3 is TGTGCCAGCGGGACGGACGAAACAGATACGCAGTATTTT. Amino acids: CASGTDETDTQYF.

The chain uses TRBV29-1 and TRBJ2-7, with 10 bases that match TRBD1. The CDR3 covers 14 residues. J lost 2 bases, V lost 4 bases, and 5 bases had no gene match. Germline V CDR1 and CDR2: SQVTM, ANQGSEA. The CDR3 nucleotides read TGCAGCGTTGCGGCCGGGACAGGGGCCTACGAGCAGTACTTC. Amino acid sequence: CSVAAGTGAYEQYF.

This clonotype occurred many times. The genes are TRBV12-3 or TRBV12-4 and TRBJ1-2; TRBD1 matches 8 bases. Losses at the gene ends were 3 bases for V and 3 bases for J; bases not matched to a gene: 3. The CDR3 has 14 amino acids. The CDR3 is CASSFGTGHYGYTF. Here the CDR3 DNA reads TGTGCCAGCAGTTTTGGGACAGGACACTATGGCTACACCTTC.

This clonotype was seen many times. This chain joins TRBV20-1 and TRBJ1-5; 7 bases match TRBD1. The germline V gene encodes CDR1 DFQATT and CDR2 SNEGSKA (reference sequence). This CDR3 has 15 amino acids. With 2 bases clipped from V and 3 bases from J, the junction kept 7 bases outside the gene matches. The chain's CDR3 is CSARPGTANNQPQHF. The CDR3 coding sequence is TGCAGTGCTAGACCCGGGACAGCCAACAATCAGCCCCAGCATTTT.

This clonotype was seen at least ten times. This chain connects TRBV11-2 to TRBJ1-4, with TRBD1 identical over 9 bases. With V trimmed by 6 bases and J by 0 bases, 5 bases remained unmatched. Germline values: CDR1 SGHAT, CDR2 FQNNGV. This CDR3 has 16 residues. CDR3 sequence: CASSPGQGTTNEKLFF. In DNA, the CDR3 is TGTGCCAGCAGTCCCGGACAGGGGACAACTAATGAAAAACTGTTTTTT.

This clonotype turned up a few times. The chain has TRBV5-5 and TRBJ2-1; 9 bases map to TRBD2. Germline lookup yields CDR1 SGHKS and CDR2 YYEKEE (reference sequence). Trimming at V came to 4 bases and at J to 1 base, leaving 3 bases not matched to a gene. This CDR3 is 15 amino acids long. The DNA for the CDR3 is TGTGCCAGCAGCGTTAGCGGGAGATCCTACAATGAGCAGTTCTTC. Translated, it gives CASSVSGRSYNEQFF.

At least ten counts were recorded for this clonotype. The V gene is TRBV12-3 or TRBV12-4, the J gene TRBJ1-1, with TRBD1 as a possible D gene (5 bases). V lost 4 bases and J lost 1, with 7 bases in between. The CDR3 runs to 13 residues. The CDR3 DNA sequence: TGTGCCAGCAGTTCCACAGGGAACACTGAAGCTTTCTTT. Protein product: CASSSTGNTEAFF.

This clonotype was observed a few times. This chain links TRBV12-2 with TRBJ1-5; no DNA check was done on the table's D call, TRBD1. TRBV12-2 is described as a pseudogene. The CDR3 has 16 residues. CDR3 nucleotide sequence: TGTGCAAGTCGCTTAGCGCCGGGGGCAGCTGGTCAGCCCCAGCATTTT. Translation: CASRLAPGAAGQPQHF.

This clonotype was seen ten or more times. The genes are TRBV5-1 and TRBJ2-3, with D uncertain. The germline CDR1 and CDR2 sequences are SGHRS and YFSETQ. Trimming cost V 7 bases and J 0 bases, with 12 bases left between them. This CDR3 has 14 residues. The CDR3 reads CASVEASSTDTQYF. The CDR3, as DNA: TGCGCCAGCGTTGAGGCCTCTAGCACAGATACGCAGTATTTT.

This clonotype was seen ten or more times. The V gene is TRBV7-9, the J gene TRBJ2-5, with 9 bases fitting TRBD2. This CDR3 is built from 15 residues. V dropped 4 bases and J dropped 2; count of bases not matched to a gene: 5. Germline values: CDR1 SEHNR, CDR2 FQNEAQ (reference sequence). The CDR3 here is CASSSRLAVQETQYF. CDR3 bases: TGTGCCAGCAGCTCCCGACTAGCGGTGCAAGAGACCCAGTACTTC.

This clonotype occurred once. The chain carries TRBV2 and TRBJ1-5; D gene uncertain. Germline V gene sequence: CDR1 SNHLY, CDR2 FYNNEI. The V end was cut by 4 bases, the J end by 3 bases, with 13 bases between. The CDR3 loop spans 15 amino acids. CDR3 bases: TGTGCCAGCAGTGTCCCAAGGAGTATCAATCAGCCCCAGCATTTT. Protein product: CASSVPRSINQPQHF. The complete variable domain, with remaining parts taken from reference TRBV2 and TRBJ1-5, reads EPEVTQTPSHQVTQMGQEVILRCVPISNHLYFYWYRQILGQKVEFLVSFYNNEISEKSEIFDDQFSVERPDGSNFTLKIRSTKLEDSAMYFCASSVPRSINQPQHFGDGTRLSIL.